This T cell receptor beta chain was identified in a study of cytomegalovirus exposure and HLA in healthy donors. PCR amplification relied on 60 Vbeta primers (plus 13 Jbeta primers). Sequenced by immunoSEQ multiplex PCR; TCRdb stores in-frame clones only, minus some. The data contain tens of thousands of clones, around 68% of them singletons. Study conclusions and caveats: Some segments of the V type, notably TRBV6-2 and TRBV6-3, were excluded as indistinguishable. A further, later analysis showed that HLA-associated TCR beta chains (compared with equally common others) were more clonally expanded. With high specificity and sensitivity, the classifier reportedly diagnosed cytomegalovirus status. The study listed 150 to 200 cytomegalovirus-associated TCR beta chains.

The CDR3 has 13 amino acids. Per the germline V gene, CDR1 is SEHNR and CDR2 is FQNEAQ (reference sequence). Trimming removed 3 bases at V and 8 bases at J, with 11 bases between. Comments on this clone: The antigen is not known.

This chain connects TRBV7-9 to TRBJ2-1, with D perhaps matching TRBD1 (6 bases). The sequencing input was PBMCs. This receptor was taken from a woman in her 30s in good health and CMV-seronegative. The CDR3 spells CASSFPGGDEQFF. Written as DNA, the CDR3 is TGTGCCAGCAGCTTTCCTGGGGGCGATGAGCAGTTCTTC.